The T cell receptor beta chain described here comes from a study of T cells in Graves' hyperthyroidism and ophthalmopathy. Study-level points and caveats: From stable hyperthyroidism, ophthalmopathy was separated by a 13 V-J model.

Comments on this clonotype: What it binds is not known.

The TCR beta CDR3 regions underwent amplification using RNA transcripts as the source. With the HTBI primer set, the TCR CDR3 went through a first round of RT-PCR. From the multiplex PCR reads, TCRdb called clonotypes with MiXCR, one entry per CDR3 protein. The table lists 600,000 or so distinct CDR3 sequences, approximately 44% of them singletons. The hyperthyroidism patients had all been newly diagnosed, and their disease duration was under 2 months. Their ages ranged from 18 to 65 years. V was clipped by 5 bases and J by 2 bases; unmatched bases: 7. Germline loops: CDR1 SEHNR, CDR2 FQNEAQ (reference sequence). The CDR3 extends over 15 amino acids.

Sequenced sample: peripheral blood or thyroid tissue (not recorded which). This clonotype was sampled from a woman aged 18 to 35 with Graves' hyperthyroidism. The rearrangement uses TRBV7-9 and TRBJ1-1; 8 bases are shared with TRBD1. The CDR3 bases are TGTGCCAGCAGCCTTAGGACAGGGACCAACACTGAAGCTTTCTTT. The encoded protein is CASSLRTGTNTEAFF.